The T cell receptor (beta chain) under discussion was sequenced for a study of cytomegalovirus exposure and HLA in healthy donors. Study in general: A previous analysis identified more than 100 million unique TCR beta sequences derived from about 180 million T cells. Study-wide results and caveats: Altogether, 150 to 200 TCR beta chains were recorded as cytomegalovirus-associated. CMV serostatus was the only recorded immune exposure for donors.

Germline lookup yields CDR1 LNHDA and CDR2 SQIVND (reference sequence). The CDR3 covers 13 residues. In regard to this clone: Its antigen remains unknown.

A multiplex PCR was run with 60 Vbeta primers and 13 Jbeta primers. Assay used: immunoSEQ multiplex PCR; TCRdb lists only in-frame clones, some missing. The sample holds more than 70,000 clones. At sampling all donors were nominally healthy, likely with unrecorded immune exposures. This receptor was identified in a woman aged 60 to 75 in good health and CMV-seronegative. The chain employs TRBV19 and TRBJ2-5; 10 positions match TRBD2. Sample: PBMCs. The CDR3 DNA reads TGTGCAACAGGACTAGCGGATCAAGAGACCCAGTACTTC. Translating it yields CATGLADQETQYF.